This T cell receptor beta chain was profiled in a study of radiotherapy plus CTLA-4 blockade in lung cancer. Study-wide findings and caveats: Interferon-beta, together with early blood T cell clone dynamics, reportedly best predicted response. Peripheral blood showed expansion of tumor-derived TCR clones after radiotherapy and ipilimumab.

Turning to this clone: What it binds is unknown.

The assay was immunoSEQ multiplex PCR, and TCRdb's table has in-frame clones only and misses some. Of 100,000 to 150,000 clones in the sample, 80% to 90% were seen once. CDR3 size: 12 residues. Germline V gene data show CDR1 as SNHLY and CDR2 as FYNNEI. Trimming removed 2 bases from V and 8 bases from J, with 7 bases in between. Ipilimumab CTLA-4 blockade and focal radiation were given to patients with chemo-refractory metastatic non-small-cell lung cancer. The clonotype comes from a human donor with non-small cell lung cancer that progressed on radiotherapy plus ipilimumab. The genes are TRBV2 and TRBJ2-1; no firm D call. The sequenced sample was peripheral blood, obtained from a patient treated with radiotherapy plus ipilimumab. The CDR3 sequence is CASSEWLDEQFF. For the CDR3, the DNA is TGTGCCAGCAGTGAATGGCTAGATGAGCAGTTCTTC.